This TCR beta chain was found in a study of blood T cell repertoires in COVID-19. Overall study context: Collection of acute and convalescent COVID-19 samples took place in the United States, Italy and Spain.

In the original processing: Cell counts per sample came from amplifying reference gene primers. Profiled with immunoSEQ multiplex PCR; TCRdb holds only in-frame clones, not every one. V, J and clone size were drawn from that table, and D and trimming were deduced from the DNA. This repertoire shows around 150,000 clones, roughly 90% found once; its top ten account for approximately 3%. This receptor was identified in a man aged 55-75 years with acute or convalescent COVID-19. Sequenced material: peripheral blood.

CDR3 nucleotide sequence: TGCGCCAGCCAGGGGTCAGATACGCAGTATTTT. It translates to CASQGSDTQYF. This chain connects TRBV5-1 to TRBJ2-3; a possible D gene is TRBD1 (6 bases). Trimming pared 7 bases from V and 4 bases from J, leaving 7 bases between. The CDR3 has 11 amino acids. Per the germline V gene, CDR1 is SGHRS and CDR2 is YFSETQ. The complete variable domain, with remaining parts taken from reference TRBV5-1 and TRBJ2-3, reads KAGVTQTPRYLIKTRGQQVTLSCSPISGHRSVSWYQQTPGQGLQFLFEYFSETQRNKGNFPGRFSGRQFSNSRSEMNVSTLELGDSALYLCASQGSDTQYFGPGTRLTVL.